This T cell receptor (beta chain) came from a study of CD8+ T cells in alopecia areata. About the research overall: Oral tofacitinib, 5 to 10 mg twice daily, was given in an open-label trial. Affected scalp percentage determined the severity score of treated patients. Points from the study as a whole: In scalp and blood, many expanded lesional clones persisted during tofacitinib.

The ends were cut back, 0 bases at V and 5 bases at J, with 7 bases in the middle. There are 13 residues in the CDR3. Germline V lookup: CDR1 SGHRS, CDR2 YFSETQ. Extracted RNA was reverse transcribed, and the resulting cDNA served as sequencing template. Clones were sequenced by immunoSEQ multiplex PCR, and TCRdb holds only the in-frame ones, with some missing. The table shows 120,000 or so clones, with over 55% occurring only once. Note on this clone: Its antigen is undetermined.

As for treatment: oral pan-JAK inhibitor, 5-10 mg twice daily. Sequencing used CD4+ T cells sorted from blood, obtained at week 4, from a patient treated with tofacitinib. The rearrangement joins TRBV5-1 to TRBJ2-3, with D hard to call. This clonotype was sampled from a human donor with alopecia areata. The CDR3 loop is CASSLGQRDTQYF. CDR3 DNA: TGCGCCAGCAGCTTGGGCCAGCGAGATACGCAGTATTTT.